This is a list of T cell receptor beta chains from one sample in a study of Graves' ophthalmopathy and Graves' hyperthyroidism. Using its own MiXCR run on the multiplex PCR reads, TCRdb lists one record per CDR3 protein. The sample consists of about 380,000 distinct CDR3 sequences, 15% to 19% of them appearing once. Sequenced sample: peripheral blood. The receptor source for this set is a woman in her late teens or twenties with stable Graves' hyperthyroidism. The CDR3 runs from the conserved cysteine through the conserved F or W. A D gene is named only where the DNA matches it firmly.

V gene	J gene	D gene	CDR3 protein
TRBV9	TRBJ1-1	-	CASSVGGSRTEAFF
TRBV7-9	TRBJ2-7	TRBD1	CASSLTQGPNEQYF
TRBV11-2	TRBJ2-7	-	CASSLGAGASYEQYF
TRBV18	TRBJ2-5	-	CASSPRGTEETQYF
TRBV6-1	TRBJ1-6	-	CASSPRDNSPLHF
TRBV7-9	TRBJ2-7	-	CASSLAGTNEQYF
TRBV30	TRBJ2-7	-	CAWRRGGARNEQYF
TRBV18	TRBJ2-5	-	CASSPNTIQETQYF
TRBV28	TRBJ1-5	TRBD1	CASSWDRVEGNQPQHF
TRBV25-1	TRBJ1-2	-	CASSFPSFYGYSF
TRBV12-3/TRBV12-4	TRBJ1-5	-	CASSRVRGWSNQPQHF
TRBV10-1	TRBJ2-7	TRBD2	CASSEESSGEGYEQYF
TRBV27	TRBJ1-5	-	CASSLYAQGQPQHF
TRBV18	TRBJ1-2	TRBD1	CASSPPGQFYGYTF
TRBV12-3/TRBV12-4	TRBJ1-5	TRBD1	CASSSGGRQPQHF
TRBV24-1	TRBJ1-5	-	CATSPAQYENQPQHF
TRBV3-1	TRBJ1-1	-	CASSQDSGLRPEAFF
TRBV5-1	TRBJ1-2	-	CASSPRETNYGYTF
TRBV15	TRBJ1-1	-	CATKREGLNTEAFF
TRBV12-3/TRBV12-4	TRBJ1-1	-	CASSETGLFEAFF
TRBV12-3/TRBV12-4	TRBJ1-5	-	CASSSGGGTYSNQPQHF
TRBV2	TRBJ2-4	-	CASSDISFNIQYF
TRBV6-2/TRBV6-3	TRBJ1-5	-	CASNQAYQPQHF
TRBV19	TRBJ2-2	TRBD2	CASSRRGGPNTGELFF
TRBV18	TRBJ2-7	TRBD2	CASSMTSGTYEQYF
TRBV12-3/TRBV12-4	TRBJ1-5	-	CASSFGLHQPQHF